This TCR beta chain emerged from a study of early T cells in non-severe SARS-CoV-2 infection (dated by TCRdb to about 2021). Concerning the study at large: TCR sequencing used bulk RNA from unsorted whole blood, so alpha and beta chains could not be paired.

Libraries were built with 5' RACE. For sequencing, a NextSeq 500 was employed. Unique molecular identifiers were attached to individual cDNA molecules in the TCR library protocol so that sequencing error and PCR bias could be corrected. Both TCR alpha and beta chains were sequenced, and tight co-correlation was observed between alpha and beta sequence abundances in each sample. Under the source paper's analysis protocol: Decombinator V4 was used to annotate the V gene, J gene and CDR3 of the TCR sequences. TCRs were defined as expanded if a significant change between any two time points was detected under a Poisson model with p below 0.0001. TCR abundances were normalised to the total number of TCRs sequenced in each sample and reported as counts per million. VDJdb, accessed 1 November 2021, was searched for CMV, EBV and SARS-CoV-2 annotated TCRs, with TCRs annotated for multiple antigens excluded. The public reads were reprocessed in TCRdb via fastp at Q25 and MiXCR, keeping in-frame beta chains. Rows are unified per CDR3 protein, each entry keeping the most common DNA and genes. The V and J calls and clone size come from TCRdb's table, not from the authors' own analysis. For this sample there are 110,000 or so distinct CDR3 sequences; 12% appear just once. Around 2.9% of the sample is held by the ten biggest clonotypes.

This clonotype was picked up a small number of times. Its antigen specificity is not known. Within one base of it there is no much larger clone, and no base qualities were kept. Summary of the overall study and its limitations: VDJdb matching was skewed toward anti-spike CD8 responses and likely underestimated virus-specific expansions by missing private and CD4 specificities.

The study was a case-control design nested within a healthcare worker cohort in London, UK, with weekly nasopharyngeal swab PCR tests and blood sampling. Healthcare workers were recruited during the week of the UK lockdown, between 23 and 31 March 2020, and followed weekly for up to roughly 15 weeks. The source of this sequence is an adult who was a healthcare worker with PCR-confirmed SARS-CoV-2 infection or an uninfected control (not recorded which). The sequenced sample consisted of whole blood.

DNA sequence: TGCAGTGCTTCTAGAGACTCTTACAATGAGCAGTTCTTC. Its translation reads: CSASRDSYNEQFF. The chain uses TRBV20-1 and TRBJ2-1; there is no confident call for the D gene. Its CDR3 holds 13 amino acids, cysteine through phenylalanine. Only the CDR3 portion is preserved as DNA: 39 bases, with reading frame beginning at the first base. The trim is 5 bases for V and 4 bases for J, with a gap of 12 bases between the germline ends. The germline V gene (reference sequence) yields DFQATT for CDR1 and SNEGSKA for CDR2.